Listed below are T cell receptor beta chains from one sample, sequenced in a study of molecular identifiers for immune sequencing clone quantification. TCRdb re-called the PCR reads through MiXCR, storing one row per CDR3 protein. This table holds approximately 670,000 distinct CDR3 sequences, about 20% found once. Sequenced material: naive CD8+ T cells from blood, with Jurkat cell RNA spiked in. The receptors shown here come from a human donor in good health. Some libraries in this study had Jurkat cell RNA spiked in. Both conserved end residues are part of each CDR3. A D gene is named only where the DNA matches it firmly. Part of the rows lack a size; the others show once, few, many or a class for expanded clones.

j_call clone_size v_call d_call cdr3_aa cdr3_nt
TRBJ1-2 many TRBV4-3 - CASSQEKEYYGYTF TGCGCCAGCAGCCAAGAGAAAGAATACTATGGCTACACCTTC
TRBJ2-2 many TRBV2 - CASTGTLQFPTGELFF TGTGCCAGCACTGGGACTCTTCAGTTTCCCACCGGGGAGCTGTTTTTT
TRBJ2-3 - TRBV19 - CASSGQDSTDTQYF TGTGCCAGTAGTGGTCAGGATAGCACAGATACGCAGTATTTT
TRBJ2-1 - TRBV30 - CAWSPGWAEQFF TGTGCCTGGAGCCCAGGATGGGCTGAGCAGTTCTTC
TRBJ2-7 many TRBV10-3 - CAISQRDSYEQYF TGTGCCATCAGCCAGAGGGACTCCTACGAGCAGTACTTC
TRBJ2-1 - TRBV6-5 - CASRPLGAYNEQFF TGTGCCAGCAGACCCCTCGGAGCCTACAATGAGCAGTTCTTC
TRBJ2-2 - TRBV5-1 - CASNFAGELFF TGCGCCAGCAACTTTGCCGGGGAGCTGTTTTTT
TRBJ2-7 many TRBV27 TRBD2 CASSLSLAGGPYEQYF TGTGCCAGCAGTTTATCACTAGCGGGGGGGCCCTACGAGCAGTACTTC
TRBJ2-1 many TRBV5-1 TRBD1 CASSALPGQGGDEQFF TGCGCCAGCAGCGCCCTACCGGGACAGGGCGGCGATGAGCAGTTCTTC
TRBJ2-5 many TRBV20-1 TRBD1 CSATDREHPVQETQYF TGCAGTGCAACTGACAGGGAGCACCCCGTACAAGAGACCCAGTACTTC
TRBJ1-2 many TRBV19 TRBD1 CASDPSGGRGYTF TGTGCCAGCGACCCCTCAGGGGGCCGAGGCTACACCTTC